What follows are 15 T cell receptor beta chains derived from one specimen sequenced in a study of T cells in women clearing cervical HPV infection. Measured with immunoSEQ multiplex PCR; TCRdb has only the in-frame clones, and not every one. The listing records about 17,000 clones. Source material: blood buffy coat. These TCRs come from a woman between 18 and 75 years old with a cervical HPV16 infection that either progressed to CIN3+ or cleared (not recorded which).

The CDR3 loop reads CASSQGRISPLHF. The part of the CDR3 DNA that was read is TGTGCCAGCAGTCAGGGGCGCATATCACCC. The V gene is TRBV5-6, the J gene TRBJ1-6, with TRBD1 as a possible D gene (6 bases). The read terminates 3 residues ahead of where the CDR3 ends, so the germline J gene completes it. The CDR3 consists of 13 residues. V dropped 5 bases and J dropped 10 bases, with 13 bases sitting between them. From germline, CDR1 is SGHDT and CDR2 YYEEEE.

With respect to this clone: The read terminates 3 residues ahead of where the CDR3 ends, so the germline J gene completes it. The rearrangement joins TRBV5-1 to TRBJ2-3; 7 bases map to TRBD2. This CDR3 region has 19 residues. The V segment lost 0 bases and the J segment 1 base; nucleotides outside the gene matches: 14. Germline values: CDR1 SGHRS, CDR2 YFSETQ. The part of the CDR3 DNA that was read is TGCGCCAGCAGCTTGGACCCCTACGTAACTAGCGATCGCACAGATACG. It encodes CASSLDPYVTSDRTDT. In full, the CDR3 reads CASSLDPYVTSDRTDTQYF.

As to this clone: With the read ending 3 residues before the CDR3 end, the germline J gene is used to fill in that end. The genes are TRBV19 and TRBJ2-1; 10 bases fit TRBD2. The germline V gene encodes CDR1 LNHDA and CDR2 SQIVND (reference sequence). The CDR3 covers 18 residues. The trim removed 3 bases at V and 0 bases at J, leaving 8 bases unmatched. The CDR3 is CASSMASGRKGSYNEQFF. Incomplete CDR3 DNA: TGTGCCAGTAGTATGGCTAGCGGGAGAAAGGGCTCCTACAATGAG.

On this clone: The read gets to within 3 residues of the CDR3 end, and the germline J gene fills in the rest. The V call is TRBV7-2, the J call TRBJ2-3; a weak D match, TRBD2 (5 bases). Germline CDR1 SGHTA, CDR2 FQGNSA. The CDR3 contains 13 residues. The V and J ends lost 4 bases and 7 bases respectively, with 12 bases between them. The CDR3 sequence: CASSSASWNTQYF. The CDR3 bases that were read are TGTGCCAGCAGCTCCGCTAGCTGGAATACG.

Worth noting for this clone: The read ends 3 residues early relative to the CDR3; the germline J gene fills the gap. The chain combines TRBV20-1 with TRBJ2-7; D perhaps matches TRBD2 (5 bases). Trimming took 3 bases from V and 0 from J, leaving 15 bases between them. CDR3 length: 15 residues. Germline CDR1 is DFQATT and CDR2 is SNEGSKA (reference sequence). CDR3 residues: CSASLAFLSSYEQYF. The CDR3 bases that were read are TGCAGTGCTAGCCTAGCTTTCCTCAGCTCCTACGAG.

A note on this clone: Read sequence stops 3 residues before the CDR3 end, and the germline J gene provides the missing end. The chain combines TRBV6-1 with TRBJ1-2, with D tentatively TRBD1 (5 bases). V shed 4 bases and J shed 4 bases, with 13 bases lying between them. The CDR3 extends over 14 amino acids. Germline loops: CDR1 MNHNS, CDR2 SASEGT. CDR3 DNA, as far as it was read: TGTGCCAGCAGTGGTCGGACAAGCCTCTATGGC. It translates to CASSGRTSLYG. The CDR3 as a whole reads CASSGRTSLYGYTF.

CDR3 amino acids: CASSPFPYGQADQPQHF. Partial CDR3 DNA: TGTGCCAGTAGCCCGTTTCCCTACGGACAGGCCGATCAGCCC. This rearrangement joins TRBV19 to TRBJ1-5, with TRBD1 matching 7 bases. The missing CDR3 end, 3 residues past where the read stops, is filled in from the germline J gene. Trimming cost V 6 bases and J 5 bases; bases outside gene matches: 16. CDR3 size: 17 residues. In germline, CDR1 is LNHDA, CDR2 SQIVND (reference sequence).

A word on this clone: The read stops 3 residues short of the end of the CDR3; the missing end is completed from the germline J gene. The chain combines TRBV28 with TRBJ2-3; D ambiguous. Germline assignment: CDR1 MDHEN and CDR2 SYDVKM. The CDR3 extends over 15 amino acids. Trimming removed 3 bases from V and 1 base from J, with 11 bases in between. The CDR3 sequence: CASSFRGGGTDTQYF. The CDR3 DNA, read in part, is TGTGCCAGCAGTTTTCGCGGCGGTGGCACAGATACG.

On this clone itself: The read comes to an end 3 residues before the CDR3 does, leaving the germline J gene to fill in the end. The V and J genes are TRBV5-1 and TRBJ2-3, with D possibly being TRBD1 (6 bases). V shed 4 bases and J shed 6 bases, with 21 bases lying between them. Germline V gene data show CDR1 as SGHRS and CDR2 as YFSETQ. The CDR3 length is 16 residues. CDR3 DNA (partial): TGCGCCAGCAGCAAAATCAAGCAGGGGAGCTTGGATACG. It encodes CASSKIKQGSLDT. The CDR3 in its entirety is CASSKIKQGSLDTQYF.

With respect to this clone: The CDR3 end falls 3 residues outside the read, so it is completed with the germline J gene. This chain connects TRBV7-9 to TRBJ2-2; no reliable D call. V was shortened by 10 bases and J by 5 bases, with 5 bases between the two germline ends. From germline, CDR1 is SEHNR and CDR2 FQNEAQ (reference sequence). This CDR3 region has 10 residues. Incomplete CDR3 DNA: TGTGCCACCGGTACCGGGGAG. Amino acid sequence: CATGTGE. The full CDR3 protein is CATGTGELFF.

Details on this clone: From the germline J gene comes the end of the CDR3, since the read stops 3 residues before it. V usage is TRBV29-1 and J usage is TRBJ1-4, with 10 nucleotides matching TRBD1. CDR3 length equals 14 residues. V trimming: 6 bases; J trimming: 7 bases; junction bases outside the gene matches: 8. The germline CDR1 and CDR2 sequences are SQVTM and ANQGSEA. The CDR3 here is CSVKGGQGGEKLFF. CDR3 DNA (partial): TGCAGCGTGAAGGGCGGACAGGGGGGTGAAAAA.

As for this clone: The CDR3 goes on 3 residues after the read ends, and that part is filled in from the germline J gene. The chain uses TRBV19 and TRBJ2-7; D gene ambiguous. Germline CDR1 LNHDA, CDR2 SQIVND (reference sequence). Trimming removed 3 bases at V and 6 bases at J, with 9 bases between. This CDR3 is 12 amino acids long. The covered CDR3 bases are TGTGCCAGTAGTATTTACGGTGGCGAG. Encoded protein: CASSIYGGE. The whole CDR3 protein reads CASSIYGGEQYF.

The sequenced part of the CDR3 DNA is TGTGCCAGTAGTCGTTCCCAGGTCAGAACCGGGGAG. This encodes CASSRSQVRTGE. The CDR3 reads in full as CASSRSQVRTGELFF. The chain is built from TRBV19 and TRBJ2-2, with D unclear. Read data end 3 residues before the CDR3 end; the end is taken from the germline J gene. With 5 bases removed from V and 5 bases from J, the gap between germline ends came to 15 bases. CDR1 is LNHDA and CDR2 is SQIVND in the germline V gene (reference sequence). The CDR3 extends over 15 amino acids.

Comments on this clone: The read ends 3 residues shy of where the CDR3 ends; the end is completed using the germline J gene. The rearrangement links TRBV19 to TRBJ2-5; TRBD1 matches at 7 bases. The V segment lost 5 bases and the J segment 6 bases; nucleotides outside the gene matches: 18. Germline V gene lookup returns CDR1 LNHDA and CDR2 SQIVND (reference sequence). The CDR3 spans 17 residues. The chain's CDR3 is CASSVQGGSYRQQTQYF. The sequenced CDR3 bases are TGTGCCAGTAGTGTCCAAGGGGGCTCGTATAGGCAACAGACC. The full variable domain, with the rest looked up from reference TRBV19 and TRBJ2-5, is DGGITQSPKYLFRKEGQNVTLSCEQNLNHDAMYWYRQDPGQGLRLIYYSQIVNDFQKGDIAEGYSVSREKKESFPLTVTSAQKNPTAFYLCASSVQGGSYRQQTQYFGPGTRLLVL.

About this clone: The CDR3 is cut off 3 residues early in the read; its end comes from the germline J gene. The rearrangement joins TRBV2 to TRBJ2-5; the D gene is possibly TRBD2 (5 bases). The CDR3 has 14 amino acids. Germline CDR1 reads SNHLY; CDR2 reads FYNNEI. Trimming took 7 bases from V and 5 from J, leaving 17 bases between them. CDR3 DNA (partial): TGTGCCAGCACCCCGCGGGTCGTTGGGGAGACC. Translating it yields CASTPRVVGET. The whole CDR3 sequence reads CASTPRVVGETQYF.